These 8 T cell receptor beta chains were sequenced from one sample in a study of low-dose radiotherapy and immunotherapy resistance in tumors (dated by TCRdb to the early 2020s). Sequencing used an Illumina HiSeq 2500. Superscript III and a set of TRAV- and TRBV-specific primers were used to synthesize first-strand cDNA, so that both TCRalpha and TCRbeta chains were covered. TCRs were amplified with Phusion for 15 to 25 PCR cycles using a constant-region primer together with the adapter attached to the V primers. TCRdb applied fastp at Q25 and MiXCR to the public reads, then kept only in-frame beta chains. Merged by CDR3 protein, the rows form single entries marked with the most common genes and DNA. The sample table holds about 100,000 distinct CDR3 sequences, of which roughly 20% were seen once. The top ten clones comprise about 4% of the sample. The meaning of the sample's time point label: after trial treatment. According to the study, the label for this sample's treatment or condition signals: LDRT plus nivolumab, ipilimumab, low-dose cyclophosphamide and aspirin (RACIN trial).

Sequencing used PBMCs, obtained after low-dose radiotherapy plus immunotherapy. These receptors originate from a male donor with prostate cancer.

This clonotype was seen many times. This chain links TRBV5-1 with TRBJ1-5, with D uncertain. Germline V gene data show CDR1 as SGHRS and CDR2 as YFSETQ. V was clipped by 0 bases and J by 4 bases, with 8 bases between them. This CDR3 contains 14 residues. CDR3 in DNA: TGCGCCAGCAGCTTGGGATCCGATAATCAGCCCCAGCATTTT. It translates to CASSLGSDNQPQHF.

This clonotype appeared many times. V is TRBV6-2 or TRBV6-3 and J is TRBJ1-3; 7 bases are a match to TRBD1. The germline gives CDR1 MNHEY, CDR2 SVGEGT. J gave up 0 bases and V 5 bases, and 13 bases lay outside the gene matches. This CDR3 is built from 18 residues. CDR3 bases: TGTGCCAGCAGTGATGAGCGGACAGGATACTACTCTGGAAACACCATATATTTT. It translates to CASSDERTGYYSGNTIYF.

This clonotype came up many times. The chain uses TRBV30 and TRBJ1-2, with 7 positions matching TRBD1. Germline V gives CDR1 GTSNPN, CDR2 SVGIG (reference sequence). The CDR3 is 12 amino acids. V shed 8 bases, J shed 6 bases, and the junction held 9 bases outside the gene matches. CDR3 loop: CARQGAGNGYTF. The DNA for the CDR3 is TGTGCCCGACAGGGAGCGGGGAATGGCTACACCTTC.

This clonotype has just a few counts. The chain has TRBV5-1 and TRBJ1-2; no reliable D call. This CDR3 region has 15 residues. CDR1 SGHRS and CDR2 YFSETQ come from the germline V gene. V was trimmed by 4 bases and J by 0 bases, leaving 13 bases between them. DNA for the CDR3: TGCGCCAGCAGCCGCATGTGGGGAGCTAACTATGGCTACACCTTC. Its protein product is CASSRMWGANYGYTF. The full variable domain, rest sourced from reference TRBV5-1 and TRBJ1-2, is KAGVTQTPRYLIKTRGQQVTLSCSPISGHRSVSWYQQTPGQGLQFLFEYFSETQRNKGNFPGRFSGRQFSNSRSEMNVSTLELGDSALYLCASSRMWGANYGYTFGSGTRLTVV.

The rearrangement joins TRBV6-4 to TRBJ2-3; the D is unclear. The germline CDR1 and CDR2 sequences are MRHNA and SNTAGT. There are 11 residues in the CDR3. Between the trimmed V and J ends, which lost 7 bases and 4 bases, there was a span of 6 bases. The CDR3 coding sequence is TGTGCCAGCACTTCGTCAGATACGCAGTATTTT. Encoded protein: CASTSSDTQYF.

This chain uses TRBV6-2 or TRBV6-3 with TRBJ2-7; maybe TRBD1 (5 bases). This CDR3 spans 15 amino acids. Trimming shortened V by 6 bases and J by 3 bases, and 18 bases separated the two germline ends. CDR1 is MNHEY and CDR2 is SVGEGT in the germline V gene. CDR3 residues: CASSMGQGRSYEQYF. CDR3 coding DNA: TGTGCCAGCAGCATGGGGCAGGGAAGGAGCTACGAGCAGTACTTC.

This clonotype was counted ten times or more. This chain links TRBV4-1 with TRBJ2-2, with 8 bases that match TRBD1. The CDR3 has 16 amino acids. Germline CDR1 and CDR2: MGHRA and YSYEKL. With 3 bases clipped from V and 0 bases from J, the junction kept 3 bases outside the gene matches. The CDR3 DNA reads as TGCGCCAGCAGCCACGGCAGGGGGCCGAACACCGGGGAGCTGTTTTTT. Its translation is CASSHGRGPNTGELFF.

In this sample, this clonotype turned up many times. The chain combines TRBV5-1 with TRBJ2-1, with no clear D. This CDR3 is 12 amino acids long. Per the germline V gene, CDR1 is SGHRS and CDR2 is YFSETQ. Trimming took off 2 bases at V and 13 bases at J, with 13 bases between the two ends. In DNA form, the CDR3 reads TGCGCCAGCAGCTTCACCCCAGAGAAACAGTTCTTC. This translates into CASSFTPEKQFF.